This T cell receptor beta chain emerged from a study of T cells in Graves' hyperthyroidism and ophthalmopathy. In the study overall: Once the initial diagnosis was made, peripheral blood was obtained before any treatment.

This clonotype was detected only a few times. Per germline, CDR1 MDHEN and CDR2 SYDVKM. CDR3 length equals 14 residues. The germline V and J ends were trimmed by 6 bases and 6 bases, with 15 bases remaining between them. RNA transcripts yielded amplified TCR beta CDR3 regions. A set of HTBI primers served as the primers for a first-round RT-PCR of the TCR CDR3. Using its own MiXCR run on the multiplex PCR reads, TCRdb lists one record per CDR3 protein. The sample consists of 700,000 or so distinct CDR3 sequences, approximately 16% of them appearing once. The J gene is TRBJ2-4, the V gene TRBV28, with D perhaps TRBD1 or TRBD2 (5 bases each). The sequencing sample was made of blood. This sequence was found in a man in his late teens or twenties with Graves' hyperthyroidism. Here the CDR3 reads CASRVTSGGNIQYF. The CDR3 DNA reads TGTGCCAGCAGAGTAACTAGTGGGGGAAACATTCAGTACTTC.